Listed below are T cell receptor beta chains from one sample, sequenced in a study of blood T cell repertoires in COVID-19. Data came from immunoSEQ multiplex PCR; TCRdb stores just in-frame clones and leaves some out. The table records roughly 240,000 clones, about 86% of them present only once. Sequenced sample: peripheral blood. The receptors were sampled from a woman in her 30s who had recovered from COVID-19. The CDR3 runs from the conserved cysteine through the conserved F or W. The order of the fields is clone size, J gene, D gene, V gene, CDR3 protein, CDR3 DNA. A D gene is named only where the DNA matches it firmly. Some rows mark clone size as missing; the rest say once, few, many or name a class of expanded clone.

size: few
J: TRBJ2-1
D: TRBD2
V: TRBV5-8
CDR3: CASSSPGLARYNEQFF
DNA: TGTGCCAGCAGCTCACCGGGACTAGCCCGCTACAATGAGCAGTTCTTC

size: .
J: TRBJ2-2
D: TRBD1
V: TRBV28
CDR3: CASSGTGGWTGELFF
DNA: TGTGCCAGCAGTGGGACAGGGGGCTGGACCGGGGAGCTGTTTTTT

size: .
J: TRBJ2-7
D: TRBD1
V: TRBV18
CDR3: CASSLQGGNEQYF
DNA: TGTGCCAGCTCACTACAGGGGGGAAACGAGCAGTACTTC

size: .
J: TRBJ2-1
D: .
V: TRBV5-1
CDR3: CASSDRDSSGQFF
DNA: TGCGCCAGCAGCGATAGGGACTCAAGTGGGCAGTTCTTC

size: .
J: TRBJ1-4
D: .
V: TRBV7-9
CDR3: CASGESGRAGKLFF
DNA: TGTGCCAGCGGCGAAAGCGGAAGGGCTGGAAAACTGTTTTTT

size: few
J: TRBJ2-3
D: .
V: TRBV7-9
CDR3: CASSLARRGTDTQYF
DNA: TGTGCCAGCAGCTTAGCTCGGAGGGGCACAGATACGCAGTATTTT

size: .
J: TRBJ2-5
D: .
V: TRBV7-3
CDR3: CASSRMAGDQETQYF
DNA: TGTGCCAGCAGCCGGATGGCCGGGGACCAAGAGACCCAGTACTTC

size: once
J: TRBJ1-2
D: .
V: TRBV5-6
CDR3: CASSPGTFNYGYTF
DNA: TGTGCCAGCAGCCCCGGGACATTTAACTATGGCTACACCTTC

size: once
J: TRBJ2-3
D: .
V: TRBV9
CDR3: CASSVGLGTDTQYF
DNA: TGTGCCAGCAGCGTAGGCCTAGGAACAGATACGCAGTATTTT

size: once
J: TRBJ1-2
D: .
V: TRBV27
CDR3: CASSIRAGYGYTF
DNA: TGTGCCAGCAGTATTAGAGCTGGCTATGGCTACACCTTC

size: .
J: TRBJ1-1
D: TRBD1
V: TRBV7-9
CDR3: CASLGGGQGGTEAFF
DNA: TGTGCCAGCCTAGGGGGGGGACAGGGTGGCACTGAAGCTTTCTTT

size: .
J: TRBJ2-7
D: .
V: TRBV7-9
CDR3: CASSLVAEGYEQYF
DNA: TGTGCCAGCAGCTTAGTGGCGGAGGGCTACGAGCAGTACTTC

size: .
J: TRBJ1-2
D: .
V: TRBV27
CDR3: CASSLQGTNYGYTF
DNA: TGTGCCAGCAGTTTACAGGGGACTAACTATGGCTACACCTTC

size: .
J: TRBJ2-2
D: TRBD1
V: TRBV24-1
CDR3: CATSDKGQGAHTGELFF
DNA: TGTGCCACCAGTGATAAGGGACAGGGGGCGCACACCGGGGAGCTGTTTTTT

size: once
J: TRBJ1-2
D: .
V: TRBV7-9
CDR3: CASSFLEFLEDYGYTF
DNA: TGTGCCAGCAGCTTTTTGGAATTCCTGGAGGACTATGGCTACACCTTC

size: once
J: TRBJ2-5
D: .
V: TRBV27
CDR3: CATRPQGAGQETQYF
DNA: TGTGCCACCCGGCCTCAGGGTGCTGGTCAAGAGACCCAGTACTTC

size: .
J: TRBJ1-4
D: .
V: TRBV7-3
CDR3: CASKFGGFCPNEKLFF
DNA: TGTGCCAGCAAGTTCGGGGGATTCTGTCCTAATGAAAAACTGTTTTTT

size: .
J: TRBJ2-3
D: .
V: TRBV5-1
CDR3: CASSLLGVGTDTQYF
DNA: TGCGCCAGCAGCTTGCTCGGGGTGGGCACAGATACGCAGTATTTT

size: .
J: TRBJ2-7
D: TRBD1
V: TRBV27
CDR3: CASSFWDRVSYEQYF
DNA: TGTGCCAGCAGTTTCTGGGACAGGGTCTCCTACGAGCAGTACTTC

size: .
J: TRBJ1-1
D: TRBD1
V: TRBV19
CDR3: CASSISTGRNTEAFF
DNA: TGTGCCAGTAGTATATCGACAGGGCGGAACACTGAAGCTTTCTTT

size: .
J: TRBJ1-5
D: .
V: TRBV5-5
CDR3: CASSVDTNQPQHF
DNA: TGTGCCAGCAGCGTTGACACGAATCAGCCCCAGCATTTT

size: once
J: TRBJ1-6
D: TRBD1
V: TRBV30
CDR3: CAWRIAGTGGSPLHF
DNA: TGTGCCTGGAGGATCGCCGGGACAGGGGGATCACCCCTCCACTTT

size: .
J: TRBJ1-2
D: TRBD1
V: TRBV6-1
CDR3: CASSEFRTGDYGYTF
DNA: TGTGCCAGCAGTGAATTTCGGACAGGGGACTATGGCTACACCTTC

size: .
J: TRBJ2-7
D: .
V: TRBV12-3/TRBV12-4
CDR3: CASSPRREGEQYF
DNA: TGTGCCAGCAGCCCCCGGCGAGAGGGCGAGCAGTACTTC

size: .
J: TRBJ2-1
D: TRBD2
V: TRBV19
CDR3: CASSIAGGVEQFF
DNA: TGTGCCAGTAGTATAGCGGGAGGGGTTGAGCAGTTCTTC

size: once
J: TRBJ2-1
D: .
V: TRBV6-6
CDR3: CASSRLQASYNEQFF
DNA: TGTGCCAGCAGTCGACTGCAGGCGTCCTACAATGAGCAGTTCTTC

size: .
J: TRBJ1-4
D: .
V: TRBV5-4
CDR3: CASSLGTTGDNEKLFF
DNA: TGTGCCAGCAGCTTGGGTACGACAGGCGATAATGAAAAACTGTTTTTT

size: .
J: TRBJ2-2
D: .
V: TRBV19
CDR3: CASSIASHTGELFF
DNA: TGTGCCAGTAGTATAGCCAGTCACACCGGGGAGCTGTTTTTT

size: .
J: TRBJ1-2
D: .
V: TRBV3-1/TRBV3-2
CDR3: CASSQDPANYGYTF
DNA: TGTGCCAGCAGCCAAGATCCAGCTAACTATGGCTACACCTTC

size: once
J: TRBJ1-2
D: .
V: TRBV6-5
CDR3: CASSYRGVAGYTF
DNA: TGTGCCAGCAGTTATCGGGGGGTAGCTGGCTACACCTTC

size: few
J: TRBJ1-2
D: .
V: TRBV6-5
CDR3: CASSSTGSSPYGYTF
DNA: TGTGCCAGCAGTTCGACCGGGAGCTCGCCCTATGGCTACACCTTC

size: .
J: TRBJ1-2
D: .
V: TRBV6-1
CDR3: CASSDDSSLGGYTF
DNA: TGTGCCAGCAGTGACGACAGTTCTCTCGGTGGCTACACCTTC

size: .
J: TRBJ2-1
D: TRBD2
V: TRBV5-6
CDR3: CASSLAGGLAGRPLF
DNA: TGTGCCAGCAGCTTGGCCGGGGGACTAGCGGGCCGGCCGCTCTTC

size: .
J: TRBJ1-2
D: TRBD1
V: TRBV7-9
CDR3: CASSGGDGQGYGYTF
DNA: TGTGCCAGCAGCGGAGGGGATGGACAGGGCTATGGCTACACCTTC

size: few
J: TRBJ2-7
D: .
V: TRBV7-3
CDR3: CASSLNRGGPYEQYF
DNA: TGTGCCAGCAGCTTAAATCGCGGGGGCCCCTACGAGCAGTACTTC

size: .
J: TRBJ2-3
D: TRBD2
V: TRBV5-1
CDR3: CASRGLAGSTDTQYF
DNA: TGCGCCAGCAGGGGACTAGCGGGGTCCACAGATACGCAGTATTTT

size: .
J: TRBJ1-1
D: .
V: TRBV7-9
CDR3: CASSPQAVGAPEAFF
DNA: TGTGCCAGCAGCCCTCAGGCCGTGGGGGCCCCTGAAGCTTTCTTT

size: .
J: TRBJ2-5
D: .
V: TRBV6-5
CDR3: CASSPHQRVRETQYF
DNA: TGTGCCAGCAGTCCGCACCAGAGGGTTCGAGAGACCCAGTACTTC

size: .
J: TRBJ2-7
D: TRBD1
V: TRBV5-1
CDR3: CASSDQFPGQGNEQYF
DNA: TGCGCCAGCAGCGACCAATTCCCGGGACAGGGGAACGAGCAGTACTTC

size: .
J: TRBJ2-3
D: TRBD2
V: TRBV19
CDR3: CASSNPWTSGSTDTQYF
DNA: TGTGCCAGTAGTAATCCGTGGACTAGCGGGAGCACAGATACGCAGTATTTT

size: .
J: TRBJ2-1
D: TRBD2
V: TRBV6-2/TRBV6-3
CDR3: CASSYSRLAGGGGVYNEQFF
DNA: TGTGCCAGCAGTTACTCGAGGCTAGCGGGGGGCGGGGGGGTTTACAATGAGCAGTTCTTC

size: .
J: TRBJ2-5
D: TRBD2
V: TRBV2
CDR3: CASSSLAGGQETQYF
DNA: TGTGCCAGCAGTTCCTTAGCGGGGGGGCAAGAGACCCAGTACTTC

size: once
J: TRBJ1-1
D: .
V: TRBV14
CDR3: CASSQVGGFTEAFF
DNA: TGTGCCAGCAGCCAAGTTGGGGGGTTCACTGAAGCTTTCTTT